Sequencing of this T cell receptor (beta chain) was carried out in a study of blood T cell repertoires in COVID-19. Background on the study: The United States, Italy and Spain supplied acute and convalescent COVID-19 samples.

The CDR3 has 11 amino acids. Germline V CDR1 and CDR2: DFQATT, SNEGSKA (reference sequence). With 6 bases removed from V and 7 bases from J, the gap between germline ends came to 9 bases. In the source study's methods: The authors estimated nucleated cell counts from reference gene primer amplification. Method: immunoSEQ multiplex PCR; TCRdb's copy keeps in-frame clones and lacks some. That table is the source of V, J and clone size, and D and trimming were worked out from the DNA. This table holds some 300,000 clones, around 89% found once. Seattle patient enrollment occurred during active infection, with longitudinal follow-up thereafter.

This receptor was obtained from a woman in her forties with COVID-19, enrolled during active disease. The rearrangement joins TRBV20-1 to TRBJ1-4, with D maybe TRBD1 (6 bases). Sequencing input: peripheral blood. CDR3 bases: TGCAGTGCCCAGGGGACTGAAAAACTGTTTTTT. Protein sequence: CSAQGTEKLFF.